Listed here are 32 T cell receptor beta chains from one sample, sequenced in a study of shared clonotypes between healthy human individuals. Profiling relied on immunoSEQ multiplex PCR, and the TCRdb table lists in-frame clones only, not all of them. The table shows about 960,000 clones, with 76% occurring only once. The sequencing sample was made of memory CD4+ T cells sorted from blood. Documented subset: CD45RA-negative fraction. Receptor source: a man aged 18-30 years in good health.

This chain connects TRBV11-2 to TRBJ2-7; D is tentatively TRBD1 or TRBD2 (5 bases each). Trimming took 5 bases from V and 0 from J, leaving 14 bases between them. The CDR3 extends over 15 amino acids. From germline, CDR1 is SGHAT and CDR2 FQNNGV. The CDR3 loop is CASSGLQGYSYEQYF. CDR3 bases: TGTGCCAGCAGCGGACTCCAGGGCTACTCCTACGAGCAGTACTTC.

V and J are TRBV7-9 and TRBJ2-7; D may be TRBD2 (5 bases). CDR3 length: 14 residues. Trimming took off 5 bases at V and 5 bases at J, with 16 bases between the two ends. CDR1 and CDR2 from the germline V gene are SEHNR and FQNEAQ (reference sequence). CDR3 in amino acids: CASSLERARDEQYF. The CDR3 DNA reads as TGTGCCAGCAGCCTAGAGAGGGCCCGGGACGAGCAGTACTTC.

To note about this clone: Other DNA sequences from this sample encode an identical CDR3 as well. CDR3: CASTRTGGNYGYTF. In DNA, the CDR3 is TGTGCCAGCACCCGGACAGGGGGCAACTATGGCTACACCTTC. The chain recombines TRBV6-5 with TRBJ1-2, with 11 nucleotides matching TRBD1. CDR1 and CDR2 from the germline V gene are MNHEY and SVGAGI. CDR3 length: 14 amino acids. V trimming: 7 bases; J trimming: 2 bases; junction bases outside the gene matches: 3.

V and J are TRBV6-1 and TRBJ1-2; D not resolved. This CDR3 is 14 amino acids long. Germline loops: CDR1 MNHNS, CDR2 SASEGT. Trimming shortened V by 4 bases and J by 4 bases, and 13 bases separated the two germline ends. The CDR3 DNA reads TGTGCCAGCAGTGTCGAAGTTCTGGGCTATGGCTACACCTTC. Protein: CASSVEVLGYGYTF.

The rearrangement links TRBV7-2 to TRBJ2-7; no reliable D call. V lost 5 bases, J lost 9 bases, and 11 bases lay in between. Germline assignment: CDR1 SGHTA and CDR2 FQGNSA. This CDR3 has 11 amino acids. The CDR3 DNA reads as TGTGCCAGCAGCGTAGGTTATCGGCAGTACTTC. Translation gives CASSVGYRQYF.

The chain combines TRBV5-1 with TRBJ2-5, with 7 positions matching TRBD1. The CDR3 runs 15 residues. V lost 3 bases, J lost 1 base, and 6 bases stayed unmatched. Germline V gene sequence: CDR1 SGHRS, CDR2 YFSETQ. The CDR3 reads CASSSDPGGQETQYF. CDR3 sequence (DNA): TGCGCCAGCAGCTCAGACCCAGGGGGCCAAGAGACCCAGTACTTC.

This sequence joins TRBV4-1 and TRBJ2-5; 12 bases agree with TRBD2. Germline-derived CDR1 and CDR2 are MGHRA and YSYEKL. The CDR3 sequence is 18 residues long. V lost 0 bases and J lost 5; bases outside the gene matches: 10. As DNA, the CDR3 is TGCGCCAGCAGCCAAGATCCCTCTTCCCTAGCGGGAGGGGAGACCCAGTACTTC. It encodes CASSQDPSSLAGGETQYF.

The chain couples TRBV19 to TRBJ1-6; TRBD1 might be the D (6 bases). The germline gives CDR1 LNHDA, CDR2 SQIVND (reference sequence). V lost 5 bases and J 8 bases, leaving 16 bases between the germline ends. CDR3 length: 15 residues. Written as DNA, the CDR3 is TGTGCCAGTAGTTTGTGGGGGCTTAGGGATTCACCCCTCCACTTT. The encoded protein is CASSLWGLRDSPLHF.

The rearrangement links TRBV19 to TRBJ2-7; TRBD1 agrees at 7 bases. With V trimmed by 10 bases and J by 7 bases, 13 bases remained unmatched. Germline lookup yields CDR1 LNHDA and CDR2 SQIVND (reference sequence). The CDR3 consists of 13 residues. CDR3: CATLQQGMREQYF. CDR3 bases: TGTGCCACCCTCCAACAGGGGATGCGGGAGCAGTACTTC.

This sequence joins TRBV10-2 and TRBJ2-2; D gene ambiguous. In germline, CDR1 is WSHSY, CDR2 SAAADI. V lost 6 bases to trimming and J lost 8 bases, with 7 bases between them. CDR3 length: 11 amino acids. Here the CDR3 reads CASRDVGELFF. DNA for the CDR3: TGCGCCAGCAGGGACGTAGGGGAGCTGTTTTTT.

This sequence joins TRBV5-6 and TRBJ2-5; perhaps TRBD2 as D (5 bases). V was trimmed by 3 bases and J by 2 bases, leaving 11 bases between them. CDR1 and CDR2 from the germline V gene are SGHDT and YYEEEE. The CDR3 runs 14 residues. CDR3 sequence: CASSSASQQETQYF. CDR3 DNA: TGTGCCAGCAGCTCTGCTAGCCAGCAAGAGACCCAGTACTTC.

CDR3 DNA sequence: TGTGCCAGCAGCGTAGAACCCCGGGCAACTAATGAAAAACTGTTTTTT. Encoded protein: CASSVEPRATNEKLFF. J is TRBJ1-4 and V is TRBV9; D call uncertain. Trimming removed 0 bases at V and 0 bases at J, with 9 bases between. Germline values: CDR1 SGDLS, CDR2 YYNGEE. The CDR3 totals 16 residues.

The sample holds one count of this clone. The chain has TRBV6-5 and TRBJ2-3; 7 nucleotides align to TRBD1. The CDR3 covers 14 residues. The germline V gene encodes CDR1 MNHEY and CDR2 SVGAGI. V shed 6 bases, J shed 4 bases, and the junction held 7 bases outside the gene matches. CDR3 coding DNA: TGTGCCAGCAGCAACAGGGGTCGGGCAGATACGCAGTATTTT. Protein sequence: CASSNRGRADTQYF.

DNA of the CDR3: TGTGCCAGCAGCCAAGAGGACAGGGGAAAGGCCAAAAACATTCAGTACTTC. Translated: CASSQEDRGKAKNIQYF. The chain carries TRBV4-2 and TRBJ2-4; 9 nucleotides match TRBD1. Looked up from germline, CDR1 is LGHNA and CDR2 is YNFKEQ. The CDR3 extends over 17 amino acids. J lost 1 base, V lost 0 bases, and 4 bases had no gene match.

The chain carries TRBV18 and TRBJ1-2; D gene ambiguous. The CDR3 loop spans 13 amino acids. Germline CDR1 reads KGHSH; CDR2 reads LQKENI. V was trimmed by 3 bases and J by 7 bases, leaving 12 bases between them. The CDR3 coding sequence is TGTGCCAGCTCACCGGACCCTTCCTCTGGCTACACCTTC. Its protein is CASSPDPSSGYTF. Filled out from reference TRBV18 and TRBJ1-2, the complete variable domain reads NAGVMQNPRHLVRRRGQEARLRCSPMKGHSHVYWYRQLPEEGLKFMVYLQKENIIDESGMPKERFSAEFPKEGPSILRIQQVVRGDSAAYFCASSPDPSSGYTFGSGTRLTVV.

The rearrangement links TRBV7-8 to TRBJ2-4, with no clear D. In germline, CDR1 is SGHVS, CDR2 FQNEAQ. The CDR3 spans 13 residues. With 2 bases removed from V and 5 bases from J, the gap between germline ends came to 7 bases. CDR3 sequence reads: CASSLTRENIQYF. CDR3 DNA: TGTGCCAGCAGCTTAACGCGCGAAAACATTCAGTACTTC. Full variable domain (missing parts from reference TRBV7-8 and TRBJ2-4): GAGVSQSPRYKVAKRGQDVALRCDPISGHVSLFWYQQALGQGPEFLTYFQNEAQLDKSGLPSDRFFAERPEGSVSTLKIQRTQQEDSAVYLCASSLTRENIQYFGAGTRLSVL.

This clone appeared once. DNA of the CDR3: TGTGCCAGTAGCAGAGAGGCCAAAAACATTCAGTACTTC. Translating gives CASSREAKNIQYF. The chain recombines TRBV7-2 with TRBJ2-4; D is undetermined. Germline V gene sequence: CDR1 SGHTA, CDR2 FQGNSA. V lost 9 bases and J 1 base, leaving 10 bases between the germline ends. The CDR3 extends over 13 amino acids.

The gene calls are TRBV5-1 and TRBJ2-1; D ambiguous. Germline values: CDR1 SGHRS, CDR2 YFSETQ. The V and J ends lost 0 bases and 0 bases respectively, with 7 bases between them. This CDR3 is built from 15 residues. The DNA for the CDR3 is TGCGCCAGCAGCTTGGTGGAAAGCTCCTACAATGAGCAGTTCTTC. Amino acids: CASSLVESSYNEQFF.

The J gene is TRBJ1-1, the V gene TRBV5-1, with a possible D match to TRBD1 (6 bases). The germline CDR1 and CDR2 sequences are SGHRS and YFSETQ. V lost 7 bases, J lost 2 bases, and 18 bases lay in between. CDR3 length: 15 amino acids. This chain's CDR3 is CASRPGEGGNTEAFF. The CDR3 bases are TGCGCCAGCCGCCCTGGCGAGGGGGGCAACACTGAAGCTTTCTTT.

This clone appeared a few times. This chain joins TRBV9 and TRBJ2-2, with 10 bases matching TRBD2. The trim removed 2 bases at V and 7 bases at J, leaving 5 bases unmatched. Germline CDR1 reads SGDLS; CDR2 reads YYNGEE. The CDR3 runs 15 residues. The CDR3 here is CASSVLAGEIGELFF. The CDR3 coding sequence is TGTGCCAGCAGCGTGCTAGCGGGGGAAATCGGGGAGCTGTTTTTT.

A note on this clone: Other DNA sequences in this specimen translate into the identical CDR3. The chain combines TRBV18 with TRBJ1-5; 7 bases are shared with TRBD1. With V trimmed by 6 bases and J by 1 base, 3 bases remained unmatched. Germline V gene sequence: CDR1 KGHSH, CDR2 LQKENI. The CDR3 loop spans 14 amino acids. DNA of the CDR3: TGTGCCAGCTCCCCGGGACAGAGCAATCAGCCCCAGCATTTT. The encoded protein is CASSPGQSNQPQHF.

The V and J genes are TRBV9 and TRBJ2-3; the D is unclear. The CDR3 extends over 13 amino acids. Germline CDR1 and CDR2: SGDLS and YYNGEE. Trimming shortened V by 4 bases and J by 4 bases, and 10 bases separated the two germline ends. The CDR3 protein is CASSTRRADTQYF. The CDR3 DNA is TGTGCCAGCAGCACCCGAAGAGCAGATACGCAGTATTTT.

The genes are TRBV5-1 and TRBJ2-3; no clear D gene. The germline gives CDR1 SGHRS, CDR2 YFSETQ. V dropped 4 bases and J dropped 0 bases, with 15 bases sitting between them. This CDR3 has 16 amino acids. CDR3 in amino acids: CASSRAASRSTDTQYF. The CDR3, as DNA: TGCGCCAGCAGCCGCGCGGCGAGTAGGAGCACAGATACGCAGTATTTT.

A single count supports this clone. The V call is TRBV5-8, the J call TRBJ2-7, with TRBD2 as a possible D gene (5 bases). V lost 0 bases and J 3 bases, leaving 13 bases between the germline ends. Germline loops: CDR1 SGHTS, CDR2 YDEGEE. This CDR3 has 15 amino acids. The CDR3 DNA sequence: TGTGCCAGCAGCTTGGGGGCCCAACGGGGCTACGAGCAGTACTTC. This sequence encodes CASSLGAQRGYEQYF.

The rearrangement uses TRBV19 and TRBJ2-2; D unclear. The CDR3 contains 13 residues. Trimming took 7 bases from V and 6 from J, leaving 12 bases between them. CDR1 and CDR2 (germline): LNHDA, SQIVND (reference sequence). CDR3 loop: CASKRDTSGELFF. The CDR3 coding sequence is TGTGCCAGTAAGCGCGACACCTCCGGGGAGCTGTTTTTT. The entire variable domain, with the rest obtained from reference TRBV19 and TRBJ2-2, is as follows: DGGITQSPKYLFRKEGQNVTLSCEQNLNHDAMYWYRQDPGQGLRLIYYSQIVNDFQKGDIAEGYSVSREKKESFPLTVTSAQKNPTAFYLCASKRDTSGELFFGEGSRLTVL.

The rearrangement joins TRBV11-2 to TRBJ2-7; D gene uncertain. V shed 3 bases and J shed 2 bases, with 17 bases lying between them. The CDR3 contains 16 residues. The germline CDR1 and CDR2 sequences are SGHAT and FQNNGV. The CDR3 spells CASSFYPDPSAYEQYF. For the CDR3, the DNA is TGTGCCAGCAGCTTCTACCCGGACCCCTCCGCCTACGAGCAGTACTTC.

On this clone: This sample includes further DNA sequences coding for the same CDR3. The chain has TRBV10-3 and TRBJ2-5, with TRBD1 as a possible D gene (5 bases). The germline V and J ends were trimmed by 0 bases and 3 bases, with 8 bases remaining between them. The CDR3 spans 14 residues. Germline V gene lookup returns CDR1 ENHRY and CDR2 SYGVKD. In DNA, the CDR3 is TGTGCCATCAGTGAGTCGGGGCAGAAAGAGACCCAGTACTTC. This translates into CAISESGQKETQYF.

The chain uses TRBV28 and TRBJ1-1, with 7 positions matching TRBD1. The CDR3 sequence is 15 residues long. Trimming cost V 9 bases and J 1 base; bases outside gene matches: 11. CDR1 MDHEN and CDR2 SYDVKM come from the germline V gene. The CDR3 reads CASMSEGARNTEAFF. The CDR3 bases are TGTGCCAGTATGAGCGAGGGGGCTCGGAACACTGAAGCTTTCTTT.

The genes are TRBV15 and TRBJ1-5; D is unresolved. Trimming shortened V by 5 bases and J by 6 bases, and 14 bases separated the two germline ends. The germline gives CDR1 LNHNV, CDR2 YYDKDF (reference sequence). The CDR3 contains 14 residues. CDR3: CATSPTGSRQPQHF. The CDR3 coding sequence is TGTGCCACCAGCCCGACGGGGAGTCGTCAGCCCCAGCATTTT.

The V and J genes are TRBV20-1 and TRBJ1-2; 8 bases fit TRBD1. Germline assignment: CDR1 DFQATT and CDR2 SNEGSKA (reference sequence). J gave up 7 bases and V 6 bases, and 4 bases lay outside the gene matches. The CDR3 has 11 amino acids. The chain's CDR3 is CSAVDRGGYTF. DNA of the CDR3: TGCAGTGCAGTCGACAGGGGTGGCTACACCTTC.

Regarding this clone: One junction end does not reproduce the germline sequence, and a read error may be involved. V is TRBV29-1 and J is TRBJ2-7; D is uncertain. The germline gives CDR1 SQVTM, CDR2 ANQGSEA. This CDR3 spans 13 amino acids. CDR3 loop: CSVVPDGSNEQYF. CDR3 in DNA: TGCAGCGTTGTCCCTGACGGCTCCAACGAGCAGTACTTC.

The V and J genes are TRBV7-3 and TRBJ1-5, with 8 bases fitting TRBD1. The CDR3 runs 14 residues. V trimming: 4 bases; J trimming: 6 bases; junction bases outside the gene matches: 5. Germline V CDR1 and CDR2: SGHTA, FQGTGA. The CDR3 loop is CASSSDRVGQPQHF. For the CDR3, the DNA is TGTGCCAGCAGCTCGGACAGGGTGGGTCAGCCCCAGCATTTT.